The present T cell receptor beta chain was sequenced within a study of blood T cells in healthy people across ages. Findings of the study overall: Bulk PBMC profiling left naive and antigen-experienced comparisons inconclusive.

Note on this clonotype: Its cognate antigen is unknown.

At least 6 million PBMCs were isolated per sample. Primers used in a second PCR of about 6 to 11 cycles were a sample-barcoded 5' primer and a J-beta primer mix. A single record per CDR3 protein comes from TCRdb applying MiXCR to the 5' RACE reads. The data show about 1.4 million distinct CDR3 sequences, with roughly 64% seen just once and roughly 7% held by the top ten. The sample comprised blood. The sequence was obtained from a man younger than 35 in good health.

The CDR3 DNA reads TGTGCCAGCAGCTCGCAGGGTAATCCAGGAGATACGCAGTATTTT. Protein sequence: CASSSQGNPGDTQYF. The chain has TRBV5-6 and TRBJ2-3; TRBD1 is a possible D gene (5 bases). The CDR3 consists of 15 residues. V lost 3 bases and J 5 bases, leaving 16 bases between the germline ends. CDR1 SGHDT and CDR2 YYEEEE come from the germline V gene.